The clone carrying this T cell receptor beta chain was seen many times. The V and J ends lost 4 bases and 5 bases respectively, with 14 bases between them. The CDR3 runs 14 residues. Synthesis of cDNA was performed by 5'RACE using 10-nucleotide random UMIs. TCRdb reprocessed the 5' RACE reads via MiXCR and lists one record per CDR3 protein. The sample lists more than 30,000 distinct CDR3 sequences, about 14% occurring once. Indicated time point: technical triplicate 2. Around 900,000 sorted CD4+ or CD8+ T cells made each library. The data were taken from a study of neurological immune-mediated disorders.

Sequences were obtained from CD4+ T cells from blood. This TCR was sampled from a female donor with HTLV-1-associated myelopathy (HAM/TSP). The V and J genes are TRBV12-3 or TRBV12-4 and TRBJ1-1; the D gene is possibly TRBD1 (6 bases). The CDR3, as DNA: TGTGCCAGCAGTTCTACAGGGATGCGGACTGAAGCTTTCTTT. Translation: CASSSTGMRTEAFF.